Each of the 7 T cell receptor beta chains below was sequenced from the same sample in a study of cytomegalovirus exposure and HLA in healthy donors. The PCR employed 60 Vbeta primers together with 13 Jbeta primers. Clones were read by immunoSEQ multiplex PCR, and TCRdb kept only the in-frame ones, dropping some. The sample lists under 150,000 clones, roughly four fifths seen once, with roughly 2.5% in the top ten. Source material: PBMCs. These receptors all stem from a woman aged 18-29 years in good health and CMV-seronegative.

V gene TRBV4-1 combines with J gene TRBJ1-2; the D gene is possibly TRBD1 (6 bases). The CDR3 has 17 amino acids. Trimming left V 0 bases short and J 0 bases short, with 14 bases between. Germline loops: CDR1 MGHRA, CDR2 YSYEKL. The CDR3 loop is CASSQDPGTPANYGYTF. The CDR3, as DNA: TGCGCCAGCAGCCAAGATCCCGGGACACCTGCTAACTATGGCTACACCTTC.

The rearrangement uses TRBV25-1 and TRBJ1-6; 9 bases are shared with TRBD1. The CDR3 spans 14 residues. Trimming at V came to 5 bases and at J to 9 bases, leaving 5 bases not matched to a gene. Germline-derived CDR1 and CDR2 are MGHDK and SYGVNS. The CDR3 sequence: CASSTVDRGSPLHF. CDR3 coding DNA: TGTGCCAGCAGTACGGTGGACAGGGGTTCACCCCTCCACTTT.

This clone appeared a few times. The chain uses TRBV5-8 and TRBJ2-7; possibly TRBD1 for D (6 bases). This CDR3 has 14 amino acids. V was clipped by 4 bases and J by 3 bases, with 14 bases between them. Per germline, CDR1 SGHTS and CDR2 YDEGEE. CDR3 DNA: TGTGCCAGCAGCCGTCAGGGGACCCTCTACGAGCAGTACTTC. Translated, it gives CASSRQGTLYEQYF.

V is TRBV11-2 and J is TRBJ2-1, with TRBD2 matching over 11 bases. The CDR3 has 17 amino acids. The ends lost 5 bases at V and 4 bases at J; junction bases unmatched: 10. Germline V gene lookup returns CDR1 SGHAT and CDR2 FQNNGV. The CDR3, as DNA: TGTGCCAGCAGCCCCGGCTTCACTAGCGGGAGATACAATGAGCAGTTCTTC. It is translated as CASSPGFTSGRYNEQFF.

DNA for the CDR3: TGCGCCAGCAGCCCGACAGATATGAACACTGAAGCTTTCTTT. It codes for CASSPTDMNTEAFF. The chain has TRBV4-1 and TRBJ1-1; D might be TRBD1 (5 bases). The germline CDR1 and CDR2 sequences are MGHRA and YSYEKL. The CDR3 length is 14 residues. With 4 bases removed from V and 0 bases from J, the gap between germline ends came to 9 bases.

The sample holds a few counts of this clone. The CDR3 nucleotides are TGTGCCAGCATTGGTCCAGGGGAGCCACAGCCCCAGCATTTT. It translates to CASIGPGEPQPQHF. J is TRBJ1-5 and V is TRBV28; a weak D match, TRBD1 (6 bases). The germline V and J ends were trimmed by 7 bases and 7 bases, with 17 bases remaining between them. The CDR3 contains 14 residues. Germline V gene sequence: CDR1 MDHEN, CDR2 SYDVKM.

The chain has TRBV28 and TRBJ1-2; 8 bases align to TRBD1. The CDR3 is made up of 15 amino acids. The V and J ends lost 7 bases and 7 bases, in that order; junction bases with no gene match: 14. The germline V gene has CDR1 MDHEN and CDR2 SYDVKM. This CDR3 is CASTLRQGAGAGYTF. For the CDR3, the DNA is TGTGCCAGCACCCTACGTCAGGGGGCCGGGGCTGGCTACACCTTC.